The T cell receptor (beta chain) under discussion was sequenced for a study of OX40 agonist ivuxolimab in advanced cancers. Context from the whole study: The costimulatory receptor OX40 (CD134) was targeted by ivuxolimab, a fully human IgG2 agonistic monoclonal antibody. Intravenous ivuxolimab was administered to patients every 2 weeks at six dose levels: 0.01, 0.1, 0.3, 1.5, 3 and 10 mg/kg. Of the 50 to 55 dose-escalation patients, hepatocellular carcinoma was present in roughly 19, melanoma in roughly 15, renal cell carcinoma in 9 and head and neck cancer in 9. The dose-escalation cohort was over 70% male with a mean age of approximately 59 years, ranging from about 20 to 85. Prior anti-PD-1, anti-PD-L1 or anti-CTLA-4 therapy was permitted, and checkpoint inhibitors had been received by about 36% of dose-escalation patients. Partial responses occurred in three dose-escalation patients, of whom one had hepatocellular carcinoma and two had cutaneous melanoma. The purpose of peripheral TCRbeta sequencing was to test whether ivuxolimab changed TCR sequence diversity and led to clonal T-cell expansion. The monotherapy dose-escalation portion (N ≈ 50 patients) of the phase I ivuxolimab trial is reported in the paper.

Regarding this clone: Which antigen it targets is not known. Base qualities were left out, and no much larger clone turns up one base away.

Patients with autoimmune disease history or receiving systemic immunosuppression were excluded from the trial. Peripheral blood for TCR sequencing was collected from all dose cohorts at baseline, on cycle 4 day 1, and on cycle 7 day 1. The samples were drawn from a first-in-human, open-label, multicenter phase I dose-escalation trial of ivuxolimab. Adults with locally advanced or metastatic head and neck squamous cell, hepatocellular, melanoma or renal cell carcinoma were enrolled in the trial. CD4+ and CD8+ T cells were sorted separately from peripheral blood before TCR sequencing. What the study reported, not specific to this receptor: After ivuxolimab, expanded clones were on average more numerous among CD8+ T cells than among CD4+ T cells. Partial responders in the 0.1-3.0 mg/kg groups had among the lowest normalized peripheral clonal expansion, especially among CD8+ T cells. Which antigens the clonally expanded peripheral T cells were specific for was not determined. At doses of 0.1 to 3.0 mg/kg, clonal expansion of both CD4+ and CD8+ T cells in blood was seen between baseline and week 6. Low levels of normalized T-cell clonal expansion were also shown by some nonresponding patients.

From the germline V gene, CDR1 is SNHLY and CDR2 is FYNNEI. Measured from the cysteine to the phenylalanine, the CDR3 is 17 residues long. Only the CDR3 portion is preserved as DNA: 51 bases, with reading frame beginning at the first base. A distance of 17 bases separates the germline ends of V and J, which lose 2 bases and 1 base respectively. Genomic DNA was isolated from the sorted cells so that the TCRbeta CDR3 region could be sequenced. The immunoSEQ Assay was used to sequence the TCRbeta CDR3 regions. As stored in TCRdb, this immuneACCESS dataset retains in-frame rearrangements with V and J assigned. A fraction of the clones does not appear; measured against another copy, unresolved V genes explain less than half of the discrepancy, and the remainder lacks a known reason. The sample table records about 82,000 clones; around 84% of these occur just once. The top ten clones comprise 6% to 8% of the sample.

This TCR came from an adult with an advanced solid tumor such as melanoma, head and neck, liver or kidney cancer. The input for sequencing was CD4+ or CD8+ T cells sorted from blood, taken in a trial of the OX40 agonist ivuxolimab. The rearranged chain carries TRBV2 and TRBJ2-5; the D segment could be TRBD2, given 6 matching bases. The base sequence is TGTGCCAGCAGTGAAACGGGGGAAGCGGCCATCCAAGAGACCCAGTACTTC. This translates into CASSETGEAAIQETQYF.